This is a list of T cell receptor beta chains from one sample in a study of STAT5B mutations in CD4+ large granular lymphocyte leukemia. Here immunoSEQ multiplex PCR was the method, and the copy in TCRdb shows in-frame clones only, minus some. The repertoire has tens of thousands of clones, 70% to 85% of them found once; the top ten carry 4% to 5%. Input material: CD4+ T cells from blood buffy coats. The receptors come from a human donor in good health. CDR3s include the opening cysteine and the closing phenylalanine or tryptophan. The D gene is left open where the match is weak. The listing skips clone size in some rows; elsewhere it reads once, few, many or a size class.

clone_size,d_call,v_call,j_call,cdr3_aa,cdr3_nt
.,.,TRBV9,TRBJ1-4,CASSVGKERSEKLFF,TGTGCCAGCAGCGTAGGGAAGGAAAGGAGTGAAAAACTGTTTTTT
.,TRBD1,TRBV5-1,TRBJ1-3,CASSERQGAGNTIYF,TGCGCCAGCAGCGAAAGACAGGGAGCTGGAAACACCATATATTTT
.,.,TRBV7-7,TRBJ2-1,CASSLGIGANNEQFF,TGTGCCAGCAGCTTAGGGATCGGGGCAAATAATGAGCAGTTCTTC
.,TRBD2,TRBV7-9,TRBJ2-7,CASSLTAGEPQQYF,TGTGCCAGCAGCTTAACAGCGGGAGAGCCTCAGCAGTACTTC
.,.,TRBV6-6,TRBJ2-5,CASKTRDGQGGTQYF,TGTGCCAGCAAAACCCGGGACGGTCAAGGTGGGACCCAGTACTTC
.,.,TRBV7-2,TRBJ2-7,CASSLWVRNEQYF,TGTGCCAGCAGCTTATGGGTCAGAAACGAGCAGTACTTC
.,.,TRBV21-1,TRBJ2-7,CASSKDLTIDWGGIYEQYF,TGTGCCAGCAGCAAAGACCTAACTATCGACTGGGGAGGGATATACGAGCAGTACTTC
.,.,TRBV11-3,TRBJ1-1,CASSLGGQVNTEAFF,TGTGCCAGCAGCCTAGGGGGGCAGGTGAACACTGAAGCTTTCTTT
once,.,TRBV15,TRBJ1-2,CATSRDQLIPNYGYTF,TGTGCCACCAGCAGAGATCAATTGATCCCCAACTATGGCTACACCTTC
once,.,TRBV7-2,TRBJ1-3,CASSLRHNSGNTIYF,TGTGCCAGCAGCTTACGACACAACTCTGGAAACACCATATATTTT
few,TRBD1,TRBV9,TRBJ1-1,CASSAGQGANTEAFF,TGTGCCAGCAGCGCAGGACAGGGGGCGAACACTGAAGCTTTCTTT
few,.,TRBV18,TRBJ1-4,CASSPPGDEKLFF,TGTGCCAGCTCACCACCAGGGGATGAAAAACTGTTTTTT
.,.,TRBV5-1,TRBJ2-1,CASSPLAVNEQFF,TGCGCCAGCAGCCCGTTAGCGGTTAATGAGCAGTTCTTC
.,TRBD1,TRBV27,TRBJ1-5,CASSPTLGTGSNQPQHF,TGTGCCAGCAGCCCTACTCTCGGGACAGGAAGCAATCAGCCCCAGCATTTT
.,.,TRBV6-1,TRBJ2-7,CAGGEWYEQYF,TGTGCAGGGGGGGAATGGTACGAGCAGTACTTC
.,.,TRBV28,TRBJ2-2,CASSPGQNTGELFF,TGTGCCAGCAGTCCCGGGCAGAACACCGGGGAGCTGTTTTTT
few,TRBD1,TRBV28,TRBJ1-5,CASSQTGGNNQPQHF,TGTGCCAGCAGCCAGACAGGGGGCAACAATCAGCCCCAGCATTTT
few,.,TRBV7-7,TRBJ2-7,CASSFPVGRKYEQYF,TGTGCTAGCAGCTTTCCCGTAGGCAGGAAGTACGAGCAGTACTTC
.,TRBD2,TRBV9,TRBJ2-5,CASSLGGGEETQYF,TGTGCCAGCAGCTTGGGGGGAGGGGAAGAGACCCAGTACTTC
few,.,TRBV4-2,TRBJ2-7,CASSQALAREQYF,TGTGCCAGCAGCCAAGCACTAGCAAGAGAGCAGTACTTC
.,.,TRBV10-3,TRBJ2-7,CAISESLDSSYEQYF,TGTGCCATCAGTGAGTCCTTGGATAGCTCCTACGAGCAGTACTTC
.,TRBD1,TRBV6-6,TRBJ1-2,CASSTGTGLAYTF,TGTGCCAGCAGTACAGGGACAGGTTTGGCCTACACCTTC
.,.,TRBV2,TRBJ1-5,CASGGESNQPQHF,TGTGCCTCGGGGGGGGAAAGCAATCAGCCCCAGCATTTT
.,TRBD1,TRBV5-5,TRBJ2-1,CASSRQGSAYNEQFF,TGTGCCAGCAGCCGACAGGGGAGCGCCTACAATGAGCAGTTCTTC
.,.,TRBV7-8,TRBJ2-6,CASSHGTGANVLTF,TGTGCCAGCAGCCATGGGACGGGGGCCAACGTCCTGACTTTC
.,.,TRBV6-5,TRBJ2-7,CASRKPSSYEQYF,TGTGCCAGCAGGAAACCGAGCTCCTACGAGCAGTACTTC
few,.,TRBV7-9,TRBJ1-5,CASSTNNQPQHF,TGTGCCAGCAGCACCAACAATCAGCCCCAGCATTTT
.,.,TRBV6-4,TRBJ2-3,CASSVAGAGDTQYF,TGTGCCAGCAGTGTTGCTGGGGCGGGAGATACGCAGTATTTT
few,.,TRBV2,TRBJ2-7,CASTSYTYEQYF,TGTGCCAGCACTTCGTACACCTACGAGCAGTACTTC
.,.,TRBV19,TRBJ1-1,CASTTGGPSTEAFF,TGTGCCAGTACCACCGGGGGACCTAGCACTGAAGCTTTCTTT
.,.,TRBV5-1,TRBJ2-5,CASSLLVGETQYF,TGCGCCAGCAGCCTGCTGGTAGGTGAGACCCAGTACTTC
.,TRBD2,TRBV19,TRBJ2-1,CASSNPGTNPNEQFF,TGTGCCAGTAGTAACCCCGGGACTAACCCCAATGAGCAGTTCTTC
once,TRBD2,TRBV5-4,TRBJ2-7,CASSFAGGPGEQYF,TGTGCCAGCAGCTTTGCGGGAGGGCCGGGGGAGCAGTACTTC
.,.,TRBV5-8,TRBJ1-5,CASSLADWGGAHQPQHF,TGTGCCAGCAGCTTGGCTGATTGGGGGGGGGCTCATCAGCCCCAGCATTTT
.,.,TRBV5-1,TRBJ1-5,CASSQGDFNQPQHF,TGCGCCAGCAGCCAGGGAGATTTCAATCAGCCCCAGCATTTT
.,TRBD2,TRBV7-6,TRBJ2-3,CASSQLAGAPDTQYF,TGTGCCAGCAGCCAACTAGCGGGAGCGCCAGATACGCAGTATTTT
.,.,TRBV5-5,TRBJ2-7,CASSLNEGRGREQYF,TGTGCCAGCAGCTTAAACGAGGGCAGGGGCCGCGAGCAGTACTTC
.,TRBD1,TRBV5-4,TRBJ2-1,CASSEYGQAYNEQFF,TGTGCCAGCAGCGAATATGGACAGGCCTACAATGAGCAGTTCTTC
.,TRBD2,TRBV11-3,TRBJ2-1,CASSRLAGGSYNEQFF,TGTGCCAGCAGCAGACTAGCGGGAGGAAGCTACAATGAGCAGTTCTTC
.,TRBD1,TRBV10-3,TRBJ1-1,CAISGPGQGATEAFF,TGTGCCATCAGTGGCCCGGGACAGGGGGCCACTGAAGCTTTCTTT
.,.,TRBV6-6,TRBJ1-1,CASSWNTEAFF,TGTGCCAGCAGTTGGAACACTGAAGCTTTCTTT
.,.,TRBV9,TRBJ2-7,CASSVLSGPYEQYF,TGTGCCAGCAGCGTCTTGTCGGGGCCCTACGAGCAGTACTTC
.,TRBD1,TRBV5-1,TRBJ2-2,CASSPISVETGGNGELFF,TGCGCCAGCAGCCCCATCAGTGTTGAAACAGGGGGCAACGGGGAGCTGTTTTTT
.,TRBD2,TRBV19,TRBJ2-2,CASSPTTSGRIGELFF,TGTGCCAGTAGTCCTACGACTAGCGGGAGAATCGGGGAGCTGTTTTTT
.,.,TRBV2,TRBJ1-1,CASLRRGNTEAFF,TGTGCCAGCTTGCGCAGGGGGAACACTGAAGCTTTCTTT
.,TRBD2,TRBV5-5,TRBJ2-3,CASSLSGTTNTQYF,TGTGCCAGCAGCTTGTCCGGGACTACTAATACGCAGTATTTT
.,TRBD1,TRBV7-2,TRBJ2-7,CASSSSPGTVYEQYF,TGTGCCAGCAGCTCAAGTCCCGGGACAGTTTACGAGCAGTACTTC
once,TRBD2,TRBV7-9,TRBJ2-2,CASSPNIAGEELFF,TGTGCCAGCAGCCCAAATATAGCGGGAGAGGAGCTGTTTTTT
once,.,TRBV6-6,TRBJ2-2,CASRVTEAGELFF,TGTGCCAGCAGGGTAACGGAGGCCGGGGAGCTGTTTTTT
.,TRBD1,TRBV5-1,TRBJ2-2,CASSFPGQGFGELFF,TGCGCCAGCAGCTTTCCGGGACAGGGGTTCGGGGAGCTGTTTTTT
once,.,TRBV29-1,TRBJ2-2,CSVVLLGELFF,TGCAGCGTTGTGCTCCTCGGGGAGCTGTTTTTT
.,.,TRBV5-1,TRBJ1-2,CASSLEGGGTGYTF,TGCGCCAGCAGCTTGGAAGGGGGGGGAACTGGCTACACCTTC
.,.,TRBV5-1,TRBJ2-1,CASSFFGNEQFF,TGCGCCAGCAGCTTTTTTGGAAATGAGCAGTTCTTC
.,.,TRBV2,TRBJ2-3,CASSSAGLNADTQYF,TGTGCCAGCAGTTCGGCGGGTCTTAACGCAGATACGCAGTATTTT
.,TRBD1,TRBV5-5,TRBJ1-4,CASSSIRLNRDRGPREKLFF,TGTGCCAGCAGCTCCATTCGCCTGAACCGGGACAGGGGGCCTCGGGAAAAACTGTTTTTT
.,TRBD1,TRBV7-9,TRBJ2-2,CASSFMPGQAYSVTGELFF,TGTGCCAGCAGCTTCATGCCGGGACAGGCGTATTCTGTCACCGGGGAGCTGTTTTTT
.,.,TRBV7-9,TRBJ2-7,CASSLVFGEQYF,TGTGCCAGCAGCTTAGTGTTTGGGGAGCAGTACTTC
few,TRBD1,TRBV11-2,TRBJ2-3,CASSLTGAGDTQYF,TGTGCCAGCAGCTTGACAGGGGCCGGGGATACGCAGTATTTT
.,.,TRBV7-6,TRBJ1-1,CASSRTSEAFF,TGTGCCAGCAGCCGGACATCTGAAGCTTTCTTT